This entry lists 31 T cell receptor beta chains sequenced from one sample in a study of CD8 T cells in Susac syndrome. RNA totalling about 0.5 to 1 ug underwent reverse transcription with random hexamers. TCRdb recomputed calls from the immunoSEQ multiplex PCR reads with MiXCR, one row per CDR3 protein. Here the sample spans 100,000 to 150,000 distinct CDR3 sequences, approximately 95% being singletons. The sequenced sample was CD8+ T cells from PBMCs. These receptors originate from a human donor with multiple sclerosis.

The rearrangement uses TRBV20-1 and TRBJ1-2, with D perhaps TRBD1 (6 bases). This CDR3 contains 13 residues. Germline V lookup: CDR1 DFQATT, CDR2 SNEGSKA (reference sequence). V gave up 1 base and J gave up 6 bases, with 12 bases separating them. CDR3 region: CSARGEGEDGYTF. The CDR3, as DNA: TGCAGTGCTAGAGGGGAGGGGGAGGATGGCTACACCTTC.

This clonotype was seen a single time. The chain combines TRBV7-9 with TRBJ2-7; D ambiguous. The CDR3 sequence is 13 residues long. Trimming took 1 base from V and 5 from J, leaving 9 bases between them. CDR1 and CDR2 (germline): SEHNR, FQNEAQ (reference sequence). The CDR3 spells CASSLEGLHEQYF. CDR3 DNA sequence: TGTGCCAGCAGCTTAGAAGGATTGCACGAGCAGTACTTC.

The rearrangement joins TRBV9 to TRBJ2-5; D is perhaps TRBD1 or TRBD2 (5 bases each). Trimming cost V 4 bases and J 9 bases, with 16 bases left between them. Per the germline V gene, CDR1 is SGDLS and CDR2 is YYNGEE. The CDR3 covers 13 residues. The CDR3 DNA reads TGTGCCAGCAGCTCCGGGACGACGGATCCCCAGTACTTC. Amino acid sequence: CASSSGTTDPQYF.

The CDR3 spells CSARDRGGYEQYF. The CDR3 nucleotides read TGCAGTGCGAGGGACAGGGGAGGGTACGAGCAGTACTTC. The chain carries TRBV20-1 and TRBJ2-7; 10 bases agree with TRBD1. The CDR3 extends over 13 amino acids. CDR1 and CDR2 (germline): DFQATT, SNEGSKA (reference sequence). Unmatched junction bases numbered 6, after V lost 6 bases and J lost 4 bases.

This clonotype was observed once. The chain has TRBV6-5 and TRBJ2-3, with D maybe TRBD2 (6 bases). Trimming shortened V by 0 bases and J by 8 bases, and 12 bases separated the two germline ends. Germline CDR1 MNHEY, CDR2 SVGAGI. The CDR3 extends over 14 amino acids. The CDR3 reads CASSYSMEGGTQYF. For the CDR3, the DNA is TGTGCCAGCAGTTACTCGATGGAGGGAGGTACGCAGTATTTT.

The rearrangement joins TRBV20-1 to TRBJ2-7; D is unresolved. The CDR3 spans 14 residues. Germline V lookup: CDR1 DFQATT, CDR2 SNEGSKA (reference sequence). CDR3 region: CRVSVGLPIYEQYF. In nucleotides, the CDR3 is TGCAGGGTATCGGTCGGTCTACCTATCTACGAGCAGTACTTC.

This rearrangement joins TRBV6-2 or TRBV6-3 to TRBJ2-1; D is possibly TRBD1 (6 bases). V was trimmed by 6 bases and J by 5 bases, leaving 17 bases between them. The CDR3 is 15 residues long. CDR1 and CDR2 (germline): MNHEY, SVGEGT. As DNA, the CDR3 is TGTGCCAGCAGAAAGCGGACAGATACGAACAATGAGCAGTTCTTC. It specifies CASRKRTDTNNEQFF.

The J gene is TRBJ2-2, the V gene TRBV6-5; 11 nucleotides line up with TRBD2. The CDR3 length is 15 residues. Losses at the gene ends were 2 bases for V and 5 bases for J; bases not matched to a gene: 1. Germline CDR1 reads MNHEY; CDR2 reads SVGAGI. CDR3 in DNA: TGTGCCAGCAGTTACAGGACTAGCGGGACCGGGGAGCTGTTTTTT. Encoded protein: CASSYRTSGTGELFF.

This sequence joins TRBV3-1 and TRBJ2-3; D may correspond to TRBD1 or TRBD2 (5 bases each). The germline V and J ends were trimmed by 0 bases and 5 bases, with 15 bases remaining between them. This CDR3 contains 16 residues. Germline V gene data show CDR1 as LGHDT and CDR2 as YNNKEL (reference sequence). The CDR3 sequence: CASSQDGGRRGDTQYF. DNA of the CDR3: TGTGCCAGCAGCCAAGATGGGGGACGTCGGGGAGATACGCAGTATTTT.

J is TRBJ1-4 and V is TRBV7-9; the D gene is possibly TRBD1 (6 bases). V lost 0 bases, J lost 2 bases, and 19 bases lay in between. CDR1 and CDR2 (germline): SEHNR, FQNEAQ (reference sequence). This CDR3 has 19 amino acids. The CDR3 region is CASSLALGGALATNEKLFF. CDR3 in DNA: TGTGCCAGCAGCTTAGCGCTCGGGGGGGCGCTTGCTACTAATGAAAAACTGTTTTTT.

The chain carries TRBV27 and TRBJ1-2; TRBD1 might be the D (5 bases). Trimming left V 7 bases short and J 7 bases short, with 10 bases between. In germline, CDR1 is MNHEY, CDR2 SMNVEV (reference sequence). The CDR3 consists of 11 residues. CDR3 region: CASIQVFGYTF. The CDR3 nucleotides read TGTGCCAGCATACAGGTGTTTGGCTACACCTTC.

The chain is built from TRBV28 and TRBJ2-7; no clear D. Trimming stripped 1 base from V and 2 bases from J, with 6 bases between. The V gene's germline CDR1 is MDHEN and CDR2 SYDVKM. The CDR3 runs 13 residues. The chain's CDR3 is CASSLYGPYEQYF. Written as DNA, the CDR3 is TGTGCCAGCAGTTTATACGGGCCCTACGAGCAGTACTTC.

The chain uses TRBV6-1 and TRBJ2-2; D is unclear. V was trimmed by 7 bases and J by 1 base, leaving 13 bases between them. The CDR3 covers 15 residues. CDR1 and CDR2 from the germline V gene are MNHNS and SASEGT. The DNA of the CDR3 is TGTGCCAGCACCATCGCCCGGAGGAACACCGGGGAGCTGTTTTTT. Protein: CASTIARRNTGELFF.

The genes are TRBV5-4 and TRBJ1-2, with D perhaps TRBD1 (6 bases). Per the germline V gene, CDR1 is SGHNT and CDR2 is YYREEE (reference sequence). The CDR3 totals 15 residues. V lost 4 bases to trimming and J lost 4 bases, with 17 bases between them. The CDR3 loop is CASSLGAPAGYGYTF. The CDR3 DNA reads as TGTGCCAGCAGCCTGGGGGCACCTGCTGGCTATGGCTACACCTTC. Full variable domain (outside the CDR3, taken from reference TRBV5-4 and TRBJ1-2): ETGVTQSPTHLIKTRGQQVTLRCSSQSGHNTVSWYQQALGQGPQFIFQYYREEENGRGNFPPRFSGLQFPNYSSELNVNALELDDSALYLCASSLGAPAGYGYTFGSGTRLTVV.

The rearrangement joins TRBV27 to TRBJ1-2; D gene unclear. Looked up from germline, CDR1 is MNHEY and CDR2 is SMNVEV (reference sequence). The ends were cut back, 3 bases at V and 4 bases at J, with 9 bases in the middle. This CDR3 is 13 amino acids long. The CDR3 here is CASSLSRSYGYTF. Here the CDR3 DNA reads TGTGCCAGCAGTTTGAGCAGGAGCTATGGCTACACCTTC.

The chain employs TRBV11-2 and TRBJ1-1, with D uncertain. With 1 base removed from V and 1 base from J, the gap between germline ends came to 4 bases. The CDR3 has 13 amino acids. CDR1 and CDR2 (germline): SGHAT, FQNNGV. The chain's CDR3 is CASSLVPNTEAFF. CDR3 DNA sequence: TGTGCCAGCAGCTTAGTCCCGAACACTGAAGCTTTCTTT.

The chain couples TRBV24-1 to TRBJ2-5; 11 positions agree with TRBD2. The CDR3 is 16 amino acids. The V and J ends lost 5 bases and 2 bases, in that order; junction bases with no gene match: 6. CDR1 and CDR2 from the germline V gene are KGHDR and SFDVKD. The CDR3 nucleotides are TGTGCCACCAGTGGGACCCGACTAGCGGGGCAAGAGACCCAGTACTTC. Translation: CATSGTRLAGQETQYF.

The chain joins TRBV5-1 to TRBJ2-7; 7 bases map to TRBD1. V dropped 10 bases and J dropped 2; count of bases not matched to a gene: 9. Germline V gene data show CDR1 as SGHRS and CDR2 as YFSETQ. This CDR3 is 13 amino acids long. The CDR3 nucleotides read TGCGCCGAATCCCGGGACAGTACCTACGAGCAGTACGTC. This codes for CAESRDSTYEQYV.

This chain joins TRBV9 and TRBJ1-4; D is undetermined. The CDR3 extends over 13 amino acids. The germline CDR1 and CDR2 sequences are SGDLS and YYNGEE. V lost 0 bases to trimming and J lost 3 bases, with 3 bases between them. The CDR3 sequence: CASSVGPNEKLFF. The CDR3, as DNA: TGTGCCAGCAGCGTAGGCCCTAATGAAAAACTGTTTTTT.

The chain links TRBV28 to TRBJ2-7; no clear D. The CDR3 sequence is 15 residues long. Deletions cut 4 bases from V and 3 bases from J, with 16 bases between. The germline gives CDR1 MDHEN, CDR2 SYDVKM. The CDR3 DNA is TGTGCCAGCAGTTCCCCCCTTAGGGATAACTACGAGCAGTACGTC. This translates into CASSSPLRDNYEQYV.

CDR3 sequence reads: CASSLVGGGSYEQYF. As DNA, the CDR3 is TGCGCCAGCAGCTTGGTTGGGGGCGGCTCCTACGAGCAGTACTTC. The chain couples TRBV5-1 to TRBJ2-7; D might be TRBD1 (6 bases). Trimming removed 0 bases from V and 0 bases from J, with 10 bases in between. Per germline, CDR1 SGHRS and CDR2 YFSETQ. The CDR3 totals 15 residues.

This chain joins TRBV9 and TRBJ2-1, with 12 bases that match TRBD2. The CDR3 is 16 amino acids. J lost 7 bases, V lost 3 bases, and 8 bases had no gene match. Germline CDR1 is SGDLS and CDR2 is YYNGEE. Written as DNA, the CDR3 is TGTGCCAGCAGCGCTACTAGCGGGAGGCTAAGGAATGAGCAGTTCTTC. It encodes CASSATSGRLRNEQFF.

This clonotype was seen only once. The gene calls are TRBV24-1 and TRBJ1-5, with TRBD1 as a possible D gene (5 bases). CDR3 length: 14 residues. Germline V gene sequence: CDR1 KGHDR, CDR2 SFDVKD. Between the trimmed V and J ends, which lost 3 bases and 1 base, there was a span of 6 bases. The CDR3 DNA sequence: TGTGCCACCAGTGATCACAGGAGCAATCAGCCCCAGCATTTT. Its protein is CATSDHRSNQPQHF.

The rearrangement links TRBV10-3 to TRBJ1-2, with TRBD1 matching 7 bases. The CDR3 covers 16 residues. The V and J ends lost 3 bases and 2 bases, in that order; junction bases with no gene match: 9. The germline gives CDR1 ENHRY, CDR2 SYGVKD. CDR3: CAISDPPDRANYGYTF. The CDR3 DNA reads TGTGCCATCAGTGATCCACCCGACAGGGCGAACTATGGCTACACCTTC.

The rearrangement uses TRBV10-3 and TRBJ2-7, with D perhaps matching TRBD2 (7 bases). Per germline, CDR1 ENHRY and CDR2 SYGVKD. The ends were cut back, 2 bases at V and 2 bases at J, with 10 bases in the middle. This CDR3 has 14 residues. CDR3 residues: CAISERGAAYEQYF. The CDR3 DNA reads TGTGCCATCAGTGAGCGGGGGGCCGCCTACGAGCAGTACTTC.

This chain connects TRBV29-1 to TRBJ1-2; TRBD1 is a possible D gene (5 bases). Germline assignment: CDR1 SQVTM and CDR2 ANQGSEA. The CDR3 is 12 residues long. V lost 4 bases and J 2 bases, leaving 8 bases between the germline ends. CDR3 DNA sequence: TGCAGCGTTGTGGGGGTGAACTATGGCTACACCTTC. It is translated as CSVVGVNYGYTF.

This clonotype has just one count. The V gene is TRBV6-5, the J gene TRBJ2-1, with TRBD2 identical over 7 bases. The V gene's germline CDR1 is MNHEY and CDR2 SVGAGI. This CDR3 has 16 residues. V was clipped by 0 bases and J by 8 bases; unmatched bases: 10. The CDR3 bases are TGTGCCAGCAGTTACTCGGGGAGGGGCCCAATTTATGAGCAGTTCTTC. Its translation: CASSYSGRGPIYEQFF.

This chain joins TRBV4-1 and TRBJ1-3; D is possibly TRBD1 (6 bases). Trimming removed 0 bases at V and 0 bases at J, with 9 bases between. In germline, CDR1 is MGHRA, CDR2 YSYEKL. This CDR3 has 16 amino acids. The CDR3 DNA sequence: TGCGCCAGCAGCCAAGACCCGGACAGCTCTGGAAACACCATATATTTT. Translating it yields CASSQDPDSSGNTIYF.

This chain's CDR3 is CASPDPGQGAGGNTIYF. The CDR3 coding sequence is TGTGCCAGCCCCGATCCGGGACAGGGGGCTGGTGGAAACACCATATATTTT. V is TRBV27 and J is TRBJ1-3; TRBD1 matches 12 bases. The junction had 11 bases not matched to a gene; V was cut back by 8 bases and J by 3 bases. Germline V CDR1 and CDR2: MNHEY, SMNVEV (reference sequence). CDR3 length: 17 residues.

J is TRBJ2-3 and V is TRBV9; D uncertain. From germline, CDR1 is SGDLS and CDR2 YYNGEE. The CDR3 extends over 11 amino acids. Deletions cut 5 bases from V and 6 bases from J, with 7 bases between. This CDR3 is CASSVGDTQYF. The CDR3 region has the DNA TGTGCCAGCAGTGTCGGCGATACGCAGTATTTT.

The chain combines TRBV5-1 with TRBJ2-2; TRBD1 agrees at 8 bases. The CDR3 extends over 15 amino acids. CDR1 SGHRS and CDR2 YFSETQ come from the germline V gene. Trimming removed 3 bases from V and 3 bases from J; junction bases left unmatched: 4. The CDR3 bases are TGCGCCAGCAGCTCGGACAGGGAAGACACCGGGGAGCTGTTTTTT. It encodes CASSSDREDTGELFF.